A selection of T cell receptor beta chains follows, all from one sample in a study of T cells in Graves' hyperthyroidism and ophthalmopathy. TCRdb analysed the multiplex PCR reads with MiXCR anew, one entry per CDR3 protein. Of around 500,000 distinct CDR3 sequences detected, under 25% appear once; the ten largest clones hold 45% to 55%. The material sequenced was blood. The receptor set was obtained from a woman aged 70 to 79 with Graves' ophthalmopathy. Each CDR3 is given without its conserved first and last residue. Each record gives: CDR3 length, V gene, J gene, D gene, clone size, CDR3 protein. A D gene is named only where the DNA matches it firmly. Clone size, where shown, is once, few, many, or a class for clones that have expanded.

>15|TRBV12-3/TRBV12-4|TRBJ2-2|TRBD2|many
ASSHSSGMIGLGELF
>12|TRBV7-9|TRBJ1-1|NA|few
ASSLVIMNTEAF
>13|TRBV28|TRBJ2-1|NA|many
ASSHLGTSYNEQF
>11|TRBV7-8|TRBJ1-2|NA|few
ASSSTDSYGYT
>10|TRBV12-3/TRBV12-4|TRBJ2-1|NA|many
ASTDSYNEQF
>12|TRBV7-2|TRBJ2-1|NA|NA
ASSLIKGYNEQF
>14|TRBV30|TRBJ2-7|TRBD2|NA
ASNRAIGRAPYEQY
>10|TRBV30|TRBJ1-2|NA|few
AWNRAVSGYT
>16|TRBV6-1|TRBJ2-3|NA|few
ASTPKMRKWSSPDTQY
>11|TRBV18|TRBJ1-2|NA|NA
ASSPEGWYGYT
>11|TRBV7-2|TRBJ1-5|NA|NA
ASSGGMGQPQH
>14|TRBV20-1|TRBJ2-2|TRBD2|NA
SARGGTSGATGELF
>11|TRBV18|TRBJ1-6|NA|many
ASSSDGTSPLH
>12|TRBV7-8|TRBJ2-7|NA|few
ATAWRVGPYEQY
>12|TRBV12-3/TRBV12-4|TRBJ2-7|TRBD1|NA
ASRKQGSSYEQY
>12|TRBV6-1|TRBJ2-3|NA|NA
ASSNQAFADTQY
>13|TRBV3-1|TRBJ2-3|NA|NA
ASSQGPTSTDTQY
>11|TRBV15|TRBJ1-2|NA|few
ATSSASTYGYT
>14|TRBV7-9|TRBJ2-3|NA|few
ASTPAGRPSTDTQY
>13|TRBV11-2|TRBJ2-1|TRBD2|many
ASSQWRTSRNEQF
>12|TRBV19|TRBJ1-2|NA|NA
ASRMTVGSYGYT
>14|TRBV5-6|TRBJ1-1|NA|few
ASSSSKGRLRTEAF
>12|TRBV12-3/TRBV12-4|TRBJ1-2|TRBD1|many
ASSTGTGSYGYT
>11|TRBV12-3/TRBV12-4|TRBJ2-5|NA|many
ASSLQRRETQY
>14|TRBV20-1|TRBJ1-2|NA|few
STRTRGNGPVSGYT
>12|TRBV12-3/TRBV12-4|TRBJ1-1|NA|many
ASSISGGDTEAF
>13|TRBV4-3|TRBJ1-6|NA|NA
ASSQVVGPNSPLH
>15|TRBV25-1|TRBJ1-1|TRBD1|NA
ASSDGGTGGRRTEAF
>12|TRBV19|TRBJ1-5|NA|NA
ASSGPYSNQPQH
>14|TRBV7-9|TRBJ2-1|NA|few
ASSPLGSGGGNEQF
>13|TRBV28|TRBJ2-7|NA|NA
ASSQGPRGSYEQY
>12|TRBV20-1|TRBJ1-5|TRBD1|many
SAPDRAPNQPQH
>13|TRBV12-3/TRBV12-4|TRBJ1-1|NA|many
ASTLSAGGNTEAF
>12|TRBV19|TRBJ1-2|NA|NA
ASKDGYSNYGYT
>14|TRBV5-1|TRBJ2-2|TRBD2|NA
ASSHPGLLNTGELF
>13|TRBV7-3|TRBJ2-7|NA|NA
ASSSSGAPGYEQY
>14|TRBV4-3|TRBJ1-2|NA|few
ASSQDLPGTAYGYT
>10|TRBV2|TRBJ2-1|NA|many
ASEISSNEQF
>11|TRBV25-1|TRBJ1-2|NA|NA
ASKETGTYGYT
>14|TRBV20-1|TRBJ2-1|TRBD2|few
SAPGTSGRAYNEQF
>12|TRBV7-8|TRBJ2-5|NA|many
ASSLGRHRGTQY
>14|TRBV5-5|TRBJ2-3|TRBD2|few
ASSLGLAGETDTQY
>11|TRBV25-1|TRBJ1-2|NA|few
ASTTLGALAYT
>14|TRBV9|TRBJ2-7|TRBD1|NA
ASSPHGTDDPYEQY
>12|TRBV19|TRBJ2-7|NA|NA
ASSIDRGTYEQY
>10|TRBV20-1|TRBJ2-5|NA|NA
SARDITETQY
>14|TRBV5-4|TRBJ1-1|NA|NA
ASSLKGGGRNTEAF
>13|TRBV6-1|TRBJ2-1|TRBD2|few
ASRRTSVSYNEQF
>11|TRBV3-1|TRBJ2-2|NA|NA
ASSDTDTGELF
>11|TRBV4-1|TRBJ2-7|NA|NA
ASSQGSLYEQY
>12|TRBV6-5|TRBJ2-7|NA|few
ASSYGAVTYEQY
>11|TRBV6-1|TRBJ2-1|NA|NA
ASSRAAYNEQF
>14|TRBV11-2|TRBJ2-1|TRBD2|many
ASSLEGSGGANEQF
>12|TRBV5-4|TRBJ2-1|NA|NA
ASSDQGRRDEQF
>13|TRBV5-1|TRBJ2-3|NA|NA
ASSFVSQSTDTQY